Below, 8 T cell receptor beta chains from the same sample are listed, as sequenced in a study of blood T cell repertoires in COVID-19. Libraries were prepared by immunoSEQ multiplex PCR; TCRdb keeps only in-frame clonotypes and omits some of them. This sample carries tens of thousands of clones, 70% to 90% of them seen once, and the ten largest clones take under 4.5%. The material sequenced was peripheral blood. The receptors originated from a human donor in a cohort sampled during active COVID-19.

The chain recombines TRBV4-1 with TRBJ1-1; 7 positions agree with TRBD1. The CDR3 has 16 residues. Unmatched junction bases numbered 7, after V lost 3 bases and J lost 0 bases. Looked up from germline, CDR1 is MGHRA and CDR2 is YSYEKL. This chain's CDR3 is CASSHPRTGVNTEAFF. DNA of the CDR3: TGCGCCAGCAGCCACCCTAGAACAGGGGTGAACACTGAAGCTTTCTTT.

V usage is TRBV29-1 and J usage is TRBJ2-6, with 13 positions matching TRBD2. The CDR3 consists of 20 residues. V trimming: 4 bases; J trimming: 7 bases; junction bases outside the gene matches: 19. Germline CDR1 SQVTM, CDR2 ANQGSEA. The CDR3: CSVALPTEGLAGPEANVLTF. CDR3 DNA: TGCAGCGTTGCTCTTCCGACCGAGGGACTAGCGGGGCCTGAAGCCAACGTCCTGACTTTC.

This clone was seen just once. The rearrangement links TRBV6-5 to TRBJ2-7; D might be TRBD2 (6 bases). Germline assignment: CDR1 MNHEY and CDR2 SVGAGI. Trimming removed 8 bases from V and 5 bases from J, with 19 bases in between. The CDR3 is 14 residues long. CDR3 region: CASATGVPSDEQYF. The DNA of the CDR3 is TGTGCCAGCGCCACGGGAGTCCCTTCGGACGAGCAGTACTTC.

The J gene is TRBJ2-5, the V gene TRBV20-1; weak D call: TRBD1 (5 bases). Trimming removed 3 bases at V and 1 base at J, with 9 bases between. Germline values: CDR1 DFQATT, CDR2 SNEGSKA (reference sequence). The CDR3 is 13 residues long. This CDR3 reads CSASGAVQETQYF. For the CDR3, the DNA is TGCAGTGCTAGTGGGGCAGTCCAAGAGACCCAGTACTTC.

The genes are TRBV11-2 and TRBJ2-4; D remains unclear. Trimming stripped 3 bases from V and 0 bases from J, with 6 bases between. CDR3 length: 14 amino acids. The germline gives CDR1 SGHAT, CDR2 FQNNGV. CDR3 protein: CASSFSVAKNIQYF. CDR3 bases: TGTGCCAGCAGCTTTTCGGTAGCCAAAAACATTCAGTACTTC.

The rearrangement links TRBV6-5 to TRBJ2-3; D possibly corresponds to TRBD2 (6 bases). V dropped 0 bases and J dropped 0 bases, with 7 bases sitting between them. This CDR3 comprises 15 residues. CDR1 MNHEY and CDR2 SVGAGI come from the germline V gene. CDR3: CASSYSRDSTDTQYF. CDR3 sequence (DNA): TGTGCCAGCAGTTACTCGCGGGACAGCACAGATACGCAGTATTTT.

The chain's CDR3 is CASSSSRLAGGADTQYF. In nucleotides, the CDR3 is TGTGCCAGCAGTTCCTCCCGACTAGCGGGAGGAGCAGATACGCAGTATTTT. V usage is TRBV28 and J usage is TRBJ2-3; 13 bases agree with TRBD2. The length of the CDR3 is 17 residues. CDR1 is MDHEN, CDR2 SYDVKM, per germline. J was trimmed by 4 bases and V by 4 bases; bases with no gene match: 8.

The chain is built from TRBV19 and TRBJ2-2; a weak D match, TRBD1 (5 bases). The length of the CDR3 is 13 residues. V lost 7 bases and J 6 bases, leaving 12 bases between the germline ends. Germline values: CDR1 LNHDA, CDR2 SQIVND (reference sequence). This CDR3 reads CASMDMVAGELFF. The DNA of the CDR3 is TGTGCCAGTATGGACATGGTTGCCGGGGAGCTGTTTTTT.